The sequence of this T cell receptor (beta chain) was determined in a study of control samples from healthy donors and cancer patients. CDR3 size: 16 residues. V dropped 0 bases and J dropped 3; count of bases not matched to a gene: 5. Germline V CDR1 and CDR2: LGHNA, YNFKEQ. The data were produced by immunoSEQ multiplex PCR, yet TCRdb's version contains in-frame clones alone and is incomplete. Of about 270,000 clones in the sample, almost 85% were seen once. The sequence came from an older woman with lung cancer. The sequenced sample was PBMCs. The chain employs TRBV4-2 and TRBJ2-1, with 7 bases that match TRBD1. CDR3 protein: CASSQEGAGGYNEQFF. CDR3 DNA sequence: TGTGCCAGCAGCCAAGAGGGTGCAGGGGGCTACAATGAGCAGTTCTTC.